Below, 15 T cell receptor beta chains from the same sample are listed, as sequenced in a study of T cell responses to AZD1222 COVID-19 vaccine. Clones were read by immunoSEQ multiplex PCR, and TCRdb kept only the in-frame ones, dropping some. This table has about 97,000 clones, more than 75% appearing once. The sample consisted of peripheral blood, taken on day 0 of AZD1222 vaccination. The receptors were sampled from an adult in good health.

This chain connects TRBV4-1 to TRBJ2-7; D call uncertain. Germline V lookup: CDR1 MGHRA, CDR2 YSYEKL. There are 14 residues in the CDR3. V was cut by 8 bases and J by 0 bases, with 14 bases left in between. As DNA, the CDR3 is TGCGCCAGCCAACAAGGTCCAGCCTCCTACGAGCAGTACTTC. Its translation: CASQQGPASYEQYF.

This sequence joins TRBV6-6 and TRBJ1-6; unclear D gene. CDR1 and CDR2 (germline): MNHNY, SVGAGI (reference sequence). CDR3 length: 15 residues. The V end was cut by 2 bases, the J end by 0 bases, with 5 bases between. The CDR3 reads CASSYEASYNSPLHF. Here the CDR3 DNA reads TGTGCCAGCAGTTACGAGGCCTCCTATAATTCACCCCTCCACTTT.

CDR3 amino acids: CAWSVRQSSTQYF. The CDR3 DNA is TGTGCCTGGAGTGTACGACAGAGCTCTACGCAGTATTTT. The chain links TRBV30 to TRBJ2-3; D is perhaps TRBD1 (5 bases). CDR3 size: 13 residues. Per the germline V gene, CDR1 is GTSNPN and CDR2 is SVGIG (reference sequence). V lost 0 bases and J lost 8, with 12 bases in between. Complete variable domain (other parts from reference TRBV30 and TRBJ2-3): SQTIHQWPATLVQPVGSPLSLECTVEGTSNPNLYWYRQAAGRGLQLLFYSVGIGQISSEVPQNLSASRPQDRQFILSSKKLLLSDSGFYLCAWSVRQSSTQYFGPGTRLTVL.

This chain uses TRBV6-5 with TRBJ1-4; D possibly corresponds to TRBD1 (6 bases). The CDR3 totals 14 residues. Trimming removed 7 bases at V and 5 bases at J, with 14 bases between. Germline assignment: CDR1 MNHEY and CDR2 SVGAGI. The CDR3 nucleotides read TGTGCCAGCAAAAGTACCAGGGGCAATGAAAAACTGTTTTTT. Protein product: CASKSTRGNEKLFF.

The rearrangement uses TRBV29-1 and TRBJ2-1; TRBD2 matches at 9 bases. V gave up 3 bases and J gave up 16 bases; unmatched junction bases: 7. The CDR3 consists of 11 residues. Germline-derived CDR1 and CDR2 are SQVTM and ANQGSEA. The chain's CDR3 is CSVESGTSIFF. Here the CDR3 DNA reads TGCAGCGTTGAGAGCGGGACTAGCATTTTCTTC.

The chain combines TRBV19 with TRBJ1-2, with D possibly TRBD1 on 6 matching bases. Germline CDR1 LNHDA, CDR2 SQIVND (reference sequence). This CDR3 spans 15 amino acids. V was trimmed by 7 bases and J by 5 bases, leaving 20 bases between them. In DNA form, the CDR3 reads TGTGCCAGTACCGACCCTGGGGGCAGTTCTTATGGCTACACCTTC. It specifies CASTDPGGSSYGYTF.

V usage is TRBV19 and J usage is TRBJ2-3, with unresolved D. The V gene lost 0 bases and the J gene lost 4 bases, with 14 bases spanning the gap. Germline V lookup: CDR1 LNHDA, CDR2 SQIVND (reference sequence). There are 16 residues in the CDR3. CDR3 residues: CASSIDRAVGADTQYF. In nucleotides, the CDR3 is TGTGCCAGTAGTATAGATAGGGCAGTTGGAGCAGATACGCAGTATTTT. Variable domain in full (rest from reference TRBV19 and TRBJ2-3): DGGITQSPKYLFRKEGQNVTLSCEQNLNHDAMYWYRQDPGQGLRLIYYSQIVNDFQKGDIAEGYSVSREKKESFPLTVTSAQKNPTAFYLCASSIDRAVGADTQYFGPGTRLTVL.

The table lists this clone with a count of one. CDR3: CASSSGGEGEKLFF. For the CDR3, the DNA is TGTGCCAGCAGTTCAGGGGGCGAGGGTGAAAAACTGTTTTTT. V and J are TRBV28 and TRBJ1-4; 8 positions match TRBD1. The CDR3 covers 14 residues. Trimming removed 4 bases from V and 7 bases from J; junction bases left unmatched: 5. Germline CDR1 and CDR2: MDHEN and SYDVKM.

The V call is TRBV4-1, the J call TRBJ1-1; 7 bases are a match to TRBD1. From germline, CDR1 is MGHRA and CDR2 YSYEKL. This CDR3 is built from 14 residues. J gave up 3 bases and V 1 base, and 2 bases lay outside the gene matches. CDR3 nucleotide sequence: TGCGCCAGCAGCCAAGCCGACAGGGACACTGAAGCTTTCTTT. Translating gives CASSQADRDTEAFF.

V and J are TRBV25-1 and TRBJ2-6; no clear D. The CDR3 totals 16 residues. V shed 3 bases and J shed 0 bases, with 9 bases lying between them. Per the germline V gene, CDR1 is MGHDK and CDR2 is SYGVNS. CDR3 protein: CASSDLEVSGANVLTF. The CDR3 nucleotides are TGTGCCAGCAGTGATCTAGAAGTCTCTGGGGCCAACGTCCTGACTTTC.

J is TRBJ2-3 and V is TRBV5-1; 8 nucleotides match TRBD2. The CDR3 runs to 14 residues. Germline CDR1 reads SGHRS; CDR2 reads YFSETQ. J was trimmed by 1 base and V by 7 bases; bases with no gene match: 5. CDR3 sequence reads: CASDSGIGTDTQYF. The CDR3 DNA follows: TGCGCCAGCGATAGCGGGATTGGCACAGATACGCAGTATTTT.

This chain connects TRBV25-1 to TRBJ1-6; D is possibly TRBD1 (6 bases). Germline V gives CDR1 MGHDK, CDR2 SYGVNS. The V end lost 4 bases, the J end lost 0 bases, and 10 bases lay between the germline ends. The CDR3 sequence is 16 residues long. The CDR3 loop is CASSGDRSSYNSPLHF. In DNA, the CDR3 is TGTGCCAGCAGTGGCGACAGGAGCTCCTATAATTCACCCCTCCACTTT.

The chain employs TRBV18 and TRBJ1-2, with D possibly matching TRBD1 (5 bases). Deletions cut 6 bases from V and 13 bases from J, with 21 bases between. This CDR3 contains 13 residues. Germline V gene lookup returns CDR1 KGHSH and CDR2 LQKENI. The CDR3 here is CASSPNGGSVSTF. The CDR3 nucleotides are TGTGCCAGCTCCCCGAACGGGGGTTCCGTCTCCACCTTC.

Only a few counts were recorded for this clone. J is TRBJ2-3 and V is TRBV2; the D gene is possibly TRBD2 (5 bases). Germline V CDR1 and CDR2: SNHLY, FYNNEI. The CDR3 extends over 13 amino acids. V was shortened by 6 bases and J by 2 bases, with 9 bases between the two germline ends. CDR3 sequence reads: CASRRDYTDTQYF. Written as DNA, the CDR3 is TGTGCCAGCAGGAGGGATTACACAGATACGCAGTATTTT.

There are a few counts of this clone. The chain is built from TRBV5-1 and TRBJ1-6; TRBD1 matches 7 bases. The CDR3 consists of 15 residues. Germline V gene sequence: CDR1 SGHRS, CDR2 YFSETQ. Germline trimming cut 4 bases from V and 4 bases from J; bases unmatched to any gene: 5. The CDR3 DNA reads TGCGCCAGCAGCGTGACAGGGACTTATAATTCACCCCTCCACTTT. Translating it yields CASSVTGTYNSPLHF.